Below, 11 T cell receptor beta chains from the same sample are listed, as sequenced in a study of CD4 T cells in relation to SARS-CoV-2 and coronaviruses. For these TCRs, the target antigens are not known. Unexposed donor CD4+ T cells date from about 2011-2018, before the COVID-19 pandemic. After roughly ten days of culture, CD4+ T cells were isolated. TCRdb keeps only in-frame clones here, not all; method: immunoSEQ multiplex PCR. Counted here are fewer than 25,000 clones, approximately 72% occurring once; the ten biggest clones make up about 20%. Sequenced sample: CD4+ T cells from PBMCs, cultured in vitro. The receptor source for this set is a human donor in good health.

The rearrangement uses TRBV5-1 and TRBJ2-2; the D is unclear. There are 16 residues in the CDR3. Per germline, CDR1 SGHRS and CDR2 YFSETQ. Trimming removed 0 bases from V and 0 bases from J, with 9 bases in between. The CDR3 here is CASSLAVGANTGELFF. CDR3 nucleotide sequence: TGCGCCAGCAGCTTGGCCGTCGGCGCGAACACCGGGGAGCTGTTTTTT.

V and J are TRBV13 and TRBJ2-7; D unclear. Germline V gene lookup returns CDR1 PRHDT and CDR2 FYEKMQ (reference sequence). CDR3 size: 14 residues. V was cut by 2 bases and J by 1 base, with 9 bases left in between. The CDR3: CASSLISPSYEQYF. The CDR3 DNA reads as TGTGCCAGCAGCTTAATTTCGCCATCCTACGAGCAGTACTTC.

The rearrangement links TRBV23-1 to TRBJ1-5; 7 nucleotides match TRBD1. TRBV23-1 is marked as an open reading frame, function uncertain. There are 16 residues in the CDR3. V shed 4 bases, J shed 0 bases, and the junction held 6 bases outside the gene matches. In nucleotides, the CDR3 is TGCGCCAGCAGTCCGGGACAGTACTATAGCAATCAGCCCCAGCATTTT. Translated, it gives CASSPGQYYSNQPQHF.

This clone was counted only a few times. In nucleotides, the CDR3 is TGCGCCAGCAGCTTGGAAGGGCTTTCCTACAATGAGCAGTTCTTC. Translation: CASSLEGLSYNEQFF. The V call is TRBV5-1, the J call TRBJ2-1; D is unclear. V was trimmed by 0 bases and J by 1 base, leaving 8 bases between them. The germline gives CDR1 SGHRS, CDR2 YFSETQ. The CDR3 is made up of 15 amino acids.

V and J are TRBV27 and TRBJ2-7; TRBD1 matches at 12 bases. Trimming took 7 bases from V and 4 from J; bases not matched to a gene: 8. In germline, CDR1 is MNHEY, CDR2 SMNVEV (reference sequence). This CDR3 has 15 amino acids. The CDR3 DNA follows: TGTGCCAGCACCTCCGGGACAGGGGGCAAATACGAGCAGTACTTC. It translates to CASTSGTGGKYEQYF.

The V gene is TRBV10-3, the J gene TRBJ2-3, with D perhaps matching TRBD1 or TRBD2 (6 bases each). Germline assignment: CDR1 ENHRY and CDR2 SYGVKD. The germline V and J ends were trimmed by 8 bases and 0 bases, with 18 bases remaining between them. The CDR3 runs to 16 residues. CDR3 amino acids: CAIAALTGASTDTQYF. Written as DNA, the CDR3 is TGTGCCATCGCTGCCCTAACGGGGGCAAGCACAGATACGCAGTATTTT.

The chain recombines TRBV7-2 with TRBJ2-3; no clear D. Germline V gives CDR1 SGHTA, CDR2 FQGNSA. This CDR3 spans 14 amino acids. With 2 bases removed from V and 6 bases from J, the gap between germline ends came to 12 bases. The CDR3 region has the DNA TGTGCCAGCAGCTTAAGTACGCACAAGGATACGCAGTATTTT. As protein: CASSLSTHKDTQYF. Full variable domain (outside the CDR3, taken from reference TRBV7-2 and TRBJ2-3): GAGVSQSPSNKVTEKGKDVELRCDPISGHTALYWYRQSLGQGLEFLIYFQGNSAPDKSGLPSDRFSAERTGGSVSTLTIQRTQQEDSAVYLCASSLSTHKDTQYFGPGTRLTVL.

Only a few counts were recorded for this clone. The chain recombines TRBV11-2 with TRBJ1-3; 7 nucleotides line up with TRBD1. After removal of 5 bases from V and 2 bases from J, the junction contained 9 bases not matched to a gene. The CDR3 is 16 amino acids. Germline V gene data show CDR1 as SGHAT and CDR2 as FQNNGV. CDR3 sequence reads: CASSTGTVSAGNTIYF. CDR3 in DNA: TGTGCCAGCAGCACCGGGACAGTCTCGGCTGGAAACACCATATATTTT.

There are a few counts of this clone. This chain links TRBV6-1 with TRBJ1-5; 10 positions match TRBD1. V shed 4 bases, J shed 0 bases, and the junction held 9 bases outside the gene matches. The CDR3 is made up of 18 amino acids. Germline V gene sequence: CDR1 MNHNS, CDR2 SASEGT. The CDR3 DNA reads TGTGCCAGCAGTGGACCGGGACAGGGGACTTATAGCAATCAGCCCCAGCATTTT. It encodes CASSGPGQGTYSNQPQHF.

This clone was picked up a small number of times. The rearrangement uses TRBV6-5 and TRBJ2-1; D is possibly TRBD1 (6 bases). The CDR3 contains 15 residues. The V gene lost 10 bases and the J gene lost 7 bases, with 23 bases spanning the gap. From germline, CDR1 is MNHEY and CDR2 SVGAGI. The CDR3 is CATFETGFGLNEQFF. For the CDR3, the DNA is TGTGCCACCTTCGAAACAGGGTTCGGGCTAAATGAGCAGTTCTTC.

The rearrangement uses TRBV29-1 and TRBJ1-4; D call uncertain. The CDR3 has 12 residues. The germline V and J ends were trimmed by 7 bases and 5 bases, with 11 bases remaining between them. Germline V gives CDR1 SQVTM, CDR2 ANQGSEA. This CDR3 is CSAITQNEKLFF. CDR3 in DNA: TGCAGCGCTATCACTCAGAATGAAAAACTGTTTTTT.